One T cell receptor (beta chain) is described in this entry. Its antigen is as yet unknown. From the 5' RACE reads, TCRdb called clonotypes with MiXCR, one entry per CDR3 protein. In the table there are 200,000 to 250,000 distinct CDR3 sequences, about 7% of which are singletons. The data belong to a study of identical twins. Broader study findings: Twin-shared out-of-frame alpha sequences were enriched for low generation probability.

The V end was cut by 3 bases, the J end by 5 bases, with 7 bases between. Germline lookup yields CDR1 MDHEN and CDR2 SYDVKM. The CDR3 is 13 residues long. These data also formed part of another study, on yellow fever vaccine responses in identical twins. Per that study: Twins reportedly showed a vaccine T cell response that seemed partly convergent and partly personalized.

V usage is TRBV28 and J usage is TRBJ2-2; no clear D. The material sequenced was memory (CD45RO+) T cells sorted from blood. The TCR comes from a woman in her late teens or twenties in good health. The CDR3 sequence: CASSFYRTGELFF. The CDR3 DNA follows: TGTGCCAGCAGTTTCTATAGGACCGGGGAGCTGTTTTTT.